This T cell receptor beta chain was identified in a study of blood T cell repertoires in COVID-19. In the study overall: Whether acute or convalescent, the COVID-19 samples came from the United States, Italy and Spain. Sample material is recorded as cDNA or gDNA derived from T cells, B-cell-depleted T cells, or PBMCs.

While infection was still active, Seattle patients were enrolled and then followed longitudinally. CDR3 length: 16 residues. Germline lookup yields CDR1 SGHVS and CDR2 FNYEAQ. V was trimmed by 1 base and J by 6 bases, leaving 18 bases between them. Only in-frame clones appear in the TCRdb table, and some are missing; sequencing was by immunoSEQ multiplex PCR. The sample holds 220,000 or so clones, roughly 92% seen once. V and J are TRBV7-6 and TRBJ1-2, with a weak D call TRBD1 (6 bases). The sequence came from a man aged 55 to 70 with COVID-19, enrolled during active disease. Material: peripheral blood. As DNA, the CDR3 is TGTGCCAGCAGCTTAGGGACCTCAGGGGAACGAAATGGCTACACCTTC. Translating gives CASSLGTSGERNGYTF. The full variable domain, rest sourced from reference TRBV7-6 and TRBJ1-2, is GAGVSQSPRYKVTKRGQDVALRCDPISGHVSLYWYRQALGQGPEFLTYFNYEAQQDKSGLPNDRFSAERPEGSISTLTIQRTEQRDSAMYRCASSLGTSGERNGYTFGSGTRLTVV.